The next 24 T cell receptor beta chains were all read from a single sample in a study of blood T cell repertoires in COVID-19. Only in-frame clones appear in the TCRdb table, and some are missing; sequencing was by immunoSEQ multiplex PCR. The table includes some 300,000 clones, approximately 86% detected once. Sequenced material: peripheral blood. The receptors were gathered from a man between 65 and 79 years old with acute or convalescent COVID-19.

In nucleotides, the CDR3 is TGTGCCAGCACCCGGGGGTACGGGAATGAGCAGTTCTTC. It codes for CASTRGYGNEQFF. The chain uses TRBV12-3 or TRBV12-4 and TRBJ2-1; perhaps TRBD2 as D (6 bases). Trimming cost V 7 bases and J 7 bases, with 14 bases left between them. The CDR3 spans 13 residues.

The CDR3 protein is CASMRTTGIADTQYF. CDR3 coding DNA: TGTGCCAGTATGAGAACGACAGGGATCGCAGATACGCAGTATTTT. The V gene is TRBV6-5, the J gene TRBJ2-3, with 7 bases identical to TRBD1. This CDR3 is built from 15 residues. Germline CDR1 MNHEY, CDR2 SVGAGI. J lost 4 bases, V lost 9 bases, and 13 bases had no gene match.

The J gene is TRBJ1-2, the V gene TRBV4-1; possibly TRBD1 for D (6 bases). Germline V lookup: CDR1 MGHRA, CDR2 YSYEKL. This CDR3 has 14 residues. V lost 1 base and J 2 bases, leaving 8 bases between the germline ends. As DNA, the CDR3 is TGCGCCAGCAGCCAAGTTGGACAGAACTATGGCTACACCTTC. Protein product: CASSQVGQNYGYTF.

The genes are TRBV7-2 and TRBJ1-3; TRBD1 might be the D (5 bases). V was pared by 1 base and J by 0 bases, with 10 bases between. Germline values: CDR1 SGHTA, CDR2 FQGNSA. CDR3 length: 16 residues. CDR3 region: CASSLGGQPSGNTIYF. CDR3 sequence (DNA): TGTGCCAGCAGCTTAGGGGGCCAGCCCTCTGGAAACACCATATATTTT.

This clone was seen once. This sequence joins TRBV4-2 and TRBJ2-3; D perhaps matches TRBD2 (5 bases). The V end lost 0 bases, the J end lost 5 bases, and 15 bases lay between the germline ends. The germline gives CDR1 LGHNA, CDR2 YNFKEQ. CDR3 length: 16 residues. CDR3 sequence reads: CASSQDFRGLGDTQYF. The CDR3 coding sequence is TGTGCCAGCAGCCAAGATTTTCGAGGGCTTGGAGATACGCAGTATTTT.

V gene TRBV15 combines with J gene TRBJ2-7, with D tentatively TRBD1 (5 bases). Germline CDR1 LNHNV, CDR2 YYDKDF (reference sequence). The V end was cut by 0 bases, the J end by 6 bases, with 9 bases between. This CDR3 has 13 amino acids. The CDR3 reads CATSRDPGREQYF. In nucleotides, the CDR3 is TGTGCCACCAGCAGAGATCCAGGGCGCGAGCAGTACTTC.

V usage is TRBV7-2 and J usage is TRBJ2-7; 8 nucleotides match TRBD1. This CDR3 has 15 amino acids. With 4 bases clipped from V and 3 bases from J, the junction kept 8 bases outside the gene matches. Per the germline V gene, CDR1 is SGHTA and CDR2 is FQGNSA. CDR3 nucleotides: TGTGCCAGCAGCTCATCAGGGGGCTGGGGCTACGAGCAGTACTTC. Protein: CASSSSGGWGYEQYF.

The chain couples TRBV7-2 to TRBJ1-3; D is unclear. The V end lost 5 bases, the J end lost 1 base, and 15 bases lay between the germline ends. Germline loops: CDR1 SGHTA, CDR2 FQGNSA. CDR3 length equals 16 residues. CDR3 nucleotide sequence: TGTGCCAGCAGCGAGTCAGCAGGCTCGTCTGGAAACACCATATATTTT. Translation: CASSESAGSSGNTIYF.

The chain employs TRBV14 and TRBJ2-3, with D unclear. Germline CDR1 and CDR2: SGHDN and FVKESK. The CDR3 loop spans 12 amino acids. V shed 4 bases and J shed 3 bases, with 5 bases lying between them. Written as DNA, the CDR3 is TGTGCCAGCAGCCTGGAGACAGATACGCAGTATTTT. Residues: CASSLETDTQYF.

This chain uses TRBV25-1 with TRBJ1-2, with 8 nucleotides matching TRBD1. V was clipped by 6 bases and J by 8 bases; unmatched bases: 5. There are 12 residues in the CDR3. Germline V gives CDR1 MGHDK, CDR2 SYGVNS. Written as DNA, the CDR3 is TGTGCCAGCAGCGGACAGGGTTACGGCTACACCTTC. Amino acid sequence: CASSGQGYGYTF.

The chain combines TRBV12-2 with TRBJ2-1; the table's D call, TRBD1, has no DNA check behind it. TRBV12-2 is assigned pseudogene status. The CDR3 runs to 15 residues. The CDR3 nucleotides are TGTGCAAGTCGCTTTCTTTCCTCAGGGAACAATGAGCAGTTCTTC. It is translated as CASRFLSSGNNEQFF.

The chain has TRBV3-1 (or the pseudogene TRBV3-2) and TRBJ2-5; a weak D match, TRBD1 (5 bases). The germline CDR1 and CDR2 sequences are LGHDT and YNNKEL (reference sequence). V lost 4 bases and J 5 bases, leaving 20 bases between the germline ends. This CDR3 contains 16 residues. This CDR3 reads CASSLRPPVGAETQYF. For the CDR3, the DNA is TGTGCCAGCAGCCTACGACCCCCAGTTGGGGCGGAGACCCAGTACTTC.

The sample holds one count of this clone. The chain uses TRBV7-9 and TRBJ2-3; 8 bases are a match to TRBD2. Unmatched junction bases numbered 4, after V lost 4 bases and J lost 1 base. This CDR3 region has 15 residues. Germline V lookup: CDR1 SEHNR, CDR2 FQNEAQ (reference sequence). The CDR3, as DNA: TGTGCCAGCAGCTCTCACGGGGGGGGCACAGATACGCAGTATTTT. Translated: CASSSHGGGTDTQYF.

This chain joins TRBV28 and TRBJ1-3, with 7 nucleotides matching TRBD1. CDR3 length equals 14 residues. CDR1 and CDR2 (germline): MDHEN, SYDVKM. The J segment lost 6 bases and the V segment lost 6 bases, leaving 8 bases of the junction unmatched. CDR3 amino acids: CASSRPGTANTIYF. The CDR3 nucleotides are TGTGCCAGCAGCCGTCCGGGGACAGCAAACACCATATATTTT.

V usage is TRBV11-2 and J usage is TRBJ2-5; 11 bases are shared with TRBD1. The CDR3 sequence is 16 residues long. Germline loops: CDR1 SGHAT, CDR2 FQNNGV. V was clipped by 0 bases and J by 5 bases; unmatched bases: 5. This CDR3 is CASSLDRTGGGETQYF. The CDR3 DNA follows: TGTGCCAGCAGCTTAGATCGGACAGGGGGCGGGGAGACCCAGTACTTC.

The chain has TRBV5-8 and TRBJ1-5; TRBD1 matches 9 bases. Per the germline V gene, CDR1 is SGHTS and CDR2 is YDEGEE. CDR3 length: 13 residues. The junction had 3 bases not matched to a gene; V was cut back by 6 bases and J by 5 bases. The CDR3: CASMGQGYQPQHF. CDR3 nucleotide sequence: TGTGCCAGCATGGGACAGGGCTATCAGCCCCAGCATTTT.

The chain uses TRBV7-9 and TRBJ1-5; D not resolved. Trimming shortened V by 3 bases and J by 6 bases, and 9 bases separated the two germline ends. CDR3 length: 13 residues. The germline V gene encodes CDR1 SEHNR and CDR2 FQNEAQ (reference sequence). The CDR3 loop is CASSLYESQPQHF. The CDR3 bases are TGTGCCAGCAGCTTGTATGAGTCTCAGCCCCAGCATTTT.

This clone was detected only once. CDR3 region: CASSQDEGVEEKLFF. The CDR3, as DNA: TGCGCCAGCAGCCAAGATGAGGGGGTCGAAGAAAAACTGTTTTTT. The chain recombines TRBV4-3 with TRBJ1-4; D is perhaps TRBD1 (6 bases). Trimming cost V 0 bases and J 8 bases, with 13 bases left between them. CDR1 is LGHNA and CDR2 is YSLEER in the germline V gene. The CDR3 is made up of 15 amino acids.

The V gene is TRBV3-1 (or the pseudogene TRBV3-2), the J gene TRBJ2-7, with TRBD2 matching 13 bases. CDR3 size: 19 residues. The V gene end was trimmed by 3 bases and the J gene end by 7 bases; junction bases not matched to a gene: 18. Germline CDR1 and CDR2: LGHDT and YNNKEL (reference sequence). CDR3 in DNA: TGTGCCAGCAGCCATGATAGGACTAGCGGGAGCTACTTGGTTTGGGAGCAGTACTTC. Translation: CASSHDRTSGSYLVWEQYF.

For this clone: Other DNA sequences in the sample encode the same CDR3. The chain combines TRBV15 with TRBJ1-5; TRBD1 is a possible D gene (6 bases). The V end lost 0 bases, the J end lost 4 bases, and 13 bases lay between the germline ends. Germline CDR1 and CDR2: LNHNV and YYDKDF (reference sequence). This CDR3 comprises 16 residues. This chain's CDR3 is CATSRDGGASNQPQHF. As DNA, the CDR3 is TGTGCCACCAGCAGAGATGGGGGGGCTTCGAATCAGCCCCAGCATTTT.

The CDR3: CAWSGAGIQASQYF. The CDR3 DNA is TGTGCCTGGAGTGGGGCGGGGATTCAGGCGAGTCAGTACTTC. This chain connects TRBV30 to TRBJ2-5; D is possibly TRBD2 (6 bases). Trimming shortened V by 1 base and J by 11 bases, and 20 bases separated the two germline ends. CDR1 is GTSNPN, CDR2 SVGIG, per germline (reference sequence). The CDR3 covers 14 residues.

The chain is built from TRBV7-2 and TRBJ1-3; D not resolved. Trimming took 2 bases from V and 0 from J, leaving 11 bases between them. Germline-derived CDR1 and CDR2 are SGHTA and FQGNSA. The CDR3 runs 16 residues. The CDR3: CASSLNPPLSGNTIYF. The CDR3 DNA reads as TGTGCCAGCAGCTTAAATCCTCCACTCTCTGGAAACACCATATATTTT.

The rearrangement joins TRBV28 to TRBJ1-5; D is perhaps TRBD1 (6 bases). Trimming removed 6 bases at V and 4 bases at J, with 13 bases between. The CDR3 extends over 14 amino acids. Germline V gene sequence: CDR1 MDHEN, CDR2 SYDVKM. This chain's CDR3 is CASSPGHRNQPQHF. The CDR3 DNA follows: TGTGCCAGCAGCCCGGGACACCGTAATCAGCCCCAGCATTTT.

CDR3 coding DNA: TGTGCCATCAGTCCAGGGATATTCTCCGGGGAGCTGTTTTTT. This encodes CAISPGIFSGELFF. The chain employs TRBV10-3 and TRBJ2-2; possible D gene TRBD1, 5 bases. This CDR3 spans 14 amino acids. Trimming removed 5 bases from V and 6 bases from J, with 13 bases in between. CDR1 ENHRY and CDR2 SYGVKD come from the germline V gene.